These 23 T cell receptor beta chains were all obtained from the same sample, sequenced in a study of TIL therapy for anti-PD-1-resistant metastatic lung cancer. Specified time point: pre-treatment sample, taken before nivolumab and TIL therapy. Most excised metastases sampled were pleural nodules or supraclavicular lymph nodes. This was the immunoSEQ v3 assay. Using immunoSEQ multiplex PCR, the repertoire was profiled, and TCRdb retains in-frame clones only, with some absent. The data contain under 100,000 clones, less than 70% of them singletons. The sequenced sample was tumor tissue, obtained at baseline. Source of these receptors: a person aged 25 to 85 with non-small cell lung cancer.

The V call is TRBV19, the J call TRBJ1-1; D is ambiguous. The CDR3 contains 14 residues. The V gene lost 3 bases and the J gene lost 1 base, with 9 bases spanning the gap. Germline V gene sequence: CDR1 LNHDA, CDR2 SQIVND (reference sequence). In DNA, the CDR3 is TGTGCCAGTAGTATCTCCTCCAAGAACACTGAAGCTTTCTTT. Amino acid sequence: CASSISSKNTEAFF. The complete variable domain, with remaining parts taken from reference TRBV19 and TRBJ1-1, reads DGGITQSPKYLFRKEGQNVTLSCEQNLNHDAMYWYRQDPGQGLRLIYYSQIVNDFQKGDIAEGYSVSREKKESFPLTVTSAQKNPTAFYLCASSISSKNTEAFFGQGTRLTVV.

This clone showed up just once. The chain employs TRBV7-8 and TRBJ2-5, with TRBD1 matching 7 bases. Germline lookup yields CDR1 SGHVS and CDR2 FQNEAQ. Unmatched junction bases numbered 5, after V lost 0 bases and J lost 1 base. The CDR3 spans 16 residues. The CDR3 spells CASSLADRYRQETQYF. CDR3 nucleotide sequence: TGTGCCAGCAGCTTAGCGGACAGGTACCGCCAAGAGACCCAGTACTTC. Full variable domain (rest looked up from reference TRBV7-8 and TRBJ2-5): GAGVSQSPRYKVAKRGQDVALRCDPISGHVSLFWYQQALGQGPEFLTYFQNEAQLDKSGLPSDRFFAERPEGSVSTLKIQRTQQEDSAVYLCASSLADRYRQETQYFGPGTRLLVL.

The J gene is TRBJ2-7, the V gene TRBV5-6; tentative D call: TRBD2 (5 bases). The V and J ends lost 4 bases and 0 bases respectively, with 11 bases between them. The CDR3 has 14 amino acids. The V gene's germline CDR1 is SGHDT and CDR2 YYEEEE. CDR3 loop: CASSPERYSYEQYF. The CDR3 nucleotides read TGTGCCAGCAGCCCCGAGCGGTACTCCTACGAGCAGTACTTC.

J is TRBJ2-5 and V is TRBV15; 8 bases are a match to TRBD1. Germline V gene lookup returns CDR1 LNHNV and CDR2 YYDKDF (reference sequence). This CDR3 is built from 14 residues. With 3 bases clipped from V and 2 bases from J, the junction kept 2 bases outside the gene matches. CDR3: CATSRDRAQETQYF. DNA for the CDR3: TGTGCCACCAGCAGGGACAGGGCTCAAGAGACCCAGTACTTC.

The chain couples TRBV5-4 to TRBJ2-3, with D hard to call. Trimming stripped 4 bases from V and 0 bases from J, with 15 bases between. CDR1 is SGHNT and CDR2 is YYREEE in the germline V gene (reference sequence). This CDR3 contains 16 residues. The CDR3 nucleotides read TGTGCCAGCAGCCTAGGTGGGCCTACTAGCACAGATACGCAGTATTTT. Translation: CASSLGGPTSTDTQYF.

This clone was detected only once. The rearrangement joins TRBV7-6 to TRBJ2-6; D is possibly TRBD2 (6 bases). The CDR3 has 15 residues. Germline V gene data show CDR1 as SGHVS and CDR2 as FNYEAQ. Trimming stripped 5 bases from V and 4 bases from J, with 12 bases between. As DNA, the CDR3 is TGTGCCAGCAGCGAAACTCGGGGGGGGGCCAACGTCCTGACTTTC. It specifies CASSETRGGANVLTF.

In its sample, this clone was seen many times. The chain uses TRBV4-3 and TRBJ2-7, with D perhaps matching TRBD2 (6 bases). CDR1 and CDR2 from the germline V gene are LGHNA and YSLEER. The CDR3 length is 14 residues. Trimming removed 1 base from V and 3 bases from J, with 10 bases in between. CDR3: CASSQVEGRYEQYF. Written as DNA, the CDR3 is TGCGCCAGCAGCCAAGTGGAGGGACGCTACGAGCAGTACTTC.

This rearrangement joins TRBV5-4 to TRBJ2-3; no definite D call. This CDR3 has 13 residues. Germline values: CDR1 SGHNT, CDR2 YYREEE (reference sequence). Between the trimmed V and J ends, which lost 1 base and 3 bases, there was a span of 6 bases. The CDR3 DNA follows: TGTGCCAGCAGCTTGTCTTGGACAGATACGCAGTATTTT. It codes for CASSLSWTDTQYF. Full variable domain (outside the CDR3, taken from reference TRBV5-4 and TRBJ2-3): ETGVTQSPTHLIKTRGQQVTLRCSSQSGHNTVSWYQQALGQGPQFIFQYYREEENGRGNFPPRFSGLQFPNYSSELNVNALELDDSALYLCASSLSWTDTQYFGPGTRLTVL.

This clone was counted a single time. The chain uses TRBV4-2 and TRBJ2-1; a possible D gene is TRBD2 (7 bases). The length of the CDR3 is 15 residues. The germline V gene has CDR1 LGHNA and CDR2 YNFKEQ. V was shortened by 1 base and J by 7 bases, with 14 bases between the two germline ends. The CDR3 protein is CASSQAGGYRNEQFF. The CDR3 coding sequence is TGTGCCAGCAGCCAAGCGGGGGGCTATAGGAATGAGCAGTTCTTC.

The gene calls are TRBV5-6 and TRBJ1-1; D might be TRBD1 (6 bases). The V end was cut by 5 bases, the J end by 8 bases, with 19 bases between. Germline V gene sequence: CDR1 SGHDT, CDR2 YYEEEE. CDR3 length: 14 amino acids. In nucleotides, the CDR3 is TGTGCCAGCAGTCCCCTCAACAGGGCATCGGAAGCTTTCTTT. Translation: CASSPLNRASEAFF.

There are a few counts of this clone. The chain links TRBV5-6 to TRBJ1-2; D not certain. V was cut by 0 bases and J by 8 bases, with 11 bases left in between. The CDR3 runs 13 residues. CDR1 SGHDT and CDR2 YYEEEE come from the germline V gene. CDR3 loop: CASSLGQIPGYTF. The CDR3 DNA follows: TGTGCCAGCAGCTTGGGCCAAATCCCAGGCTACACCTTC.

The chain employs TRBV9 and TRBJ2-5, with 7 bases that match TRBD1. Germline CDR1 SGDLS, CDR2 YYNGEE. V gave up 4 bases and J gave up 4 bases; unmatched junction bases: 4. The CDR3 extends over 13 amino acids. The CDR3 region is CASSPQGLETQYF. In DNA form, the CDR3 reads TGTGCCAGCAGCCCACAGGGGTTAGAGACCCAGTACTTC.

The chain recombines TRBV5-4 with TRBJ1-1; TRBD1 is a possible D gene (5 bases). V lost 0 bases and J 3 bases, leaving 12 bases between the germline ends. Germline values: CDR1 SGHNT, CDR2 YYREEE (reference sequence). The CDR3 length is 15 residues. CDR3 protein: CASSLGGSSYTEAFF. In DNA, the CDR3 is TGTGCCAGCAGCTTGGGGGGCAGTAGCTACACTGAAGCTTTCTTT.

V gene TRBV4-1 combines with J gene TRBJ2-1; TRBD2 might be the D (6 bases). CDR1 is MGHRA and CDR2 is YSYEKL in the germline V gene. The CDR3 has 15 amino acids. V lost 1 base and J lost 6, with 13 bases in between. DNA of the CDR3: TGCGCCAGCAGCCAAGCGGGACTGGGGCGCAATGAGCAGTTCTTC. Protein product: CASSQAGLGRNEQFF.

The V and J genes are TRBV4-3 and TRBJ2-5, with D perhaps matching TRBD1 or TRBD2 (5 bases each). The V and J ends lost 0 bases and 5 bases respectively, with 13 bases between them. The CDR3 length is 15 residues. Germline V gene sequence: CDR1 LGHNA, CDR2 YSLEER. The CDR3 nucleotides read TGCGCCAGCAGCCAAGAATATCGGGGCCGGGAGACCCAGTACTTC. It translates to CASSQEYRGRETQYF.

This clone has just a few counts. V usage is TRBV30 and J usage is TRBJ1-2; 7 bases map to TRBD1. The germline gives CDR1 GTSNPN, CDR2 SVGIG (reference sequence). This CDR3 has 15 amino acids. V was pared by 0 bases and J by 1 base, with 5 bases of the junction left unmatched. CDR3 sequence reads: CAWSVTGLVNYGYTF. DNA for the CDR3: TGTGCCTGGAGTGTGACAGGGCTAGTTAACTATGGCTACACCTTC.

The rearrangement links TRBV5-1 to TRBJ2-3; no clear D. The CDR3 runs to 13 residues. V lost 0 bases and J lost 6, with 8 bases in between. Germline assignment: CDR1 SGHRS and CDR2 YFSETQ. The CDR3 loop is CASSLGPLDTQYF. The CDR3 DNA sequence: TGCGCCAGCAGCTTGGGTCCCTTGGATACGCAGTATTTT.

The chain recombines TRBV14 with TRBJ2-2; TRBD1 might be the D (6 bases). V was cut by 4 bases and J by 4 bases, with 7 bases left in between. Looked up from germline, CDR1 is SGHDN and CDR2 is FVKESK. CDR3 size: 13 residues. CDR3 protein: CASSPGVTGELFF. In nucleotides, the CDR3 is TGTGCCAGCAGCCCAGGGGTCACCGGGGAGCTGTTTTTT.

This clone occurred once. DNA of the CDR3: TGTGCCAGTAGTTCCCGGACAGGAGGGGGCAATCAGCCCCAGCATTTT. Translating gives CASSSRTGGGNQPQHF. This rearrangement joins TRBV19 to TRBJ1-5; 7 nucleotides line up with TRBD1. The CDR3 loop spans 16 amino acids. V lost 5 bases to trimming and J lost 2 bases; unmatched junction nucleotides: 9. In germline, CDR1 is LNHDA, CDR2 SQIVND (reference sequence).

This sequence joins TRBV5-1 and TRBJ1-2; D perhaps matches TRBD1 (5 bases). This CDR3 spans 16 amino acids. The V and J ends lost 4 bases and 3 bases respectively, with 19 bases between them. The germline V gene has CDR1 SGHRS and CDR2 YFSETQ. The CDR3: CASSLRGPGADYGYTF. The CDR3 DNA sequence: TGCGCCAGCAGCCTTAGGGGCCCCGGGGCGGACTATGGCTACACCTTC.

The gene calls are TRBV6-2 or TRBV6-3 and TRBJ2-1, with TRBD2 matching 9 bases. V lost 2 bases, J lost 5 bases, and 4 bases stayed unmatched. The CDR3 sequence is 15 residues long. Germline lookup yields CDR1 MNHEY and CDR2 SVGEGT. The CDR3 loop reads CASSYERGAHNEQFF. As DNA, the CDR3 is TGTGCCAGCAGTTACGAGCGGGGGGCTCACAATGAGCAGTTCTTC.

This clone was seen more than once but under ten times. This chain connects TRBV6-5 to TRBJ2-1; no definite D call. Trimming pared 5 bases from V and 5 bases from J, leaving 7 bases between. Germline loops: CDR1 MNHEY, CDR2 SVGAGI. The length of the CDR3 is 12 residues. CDR3 region: CASSPRNNEQFF. CDR3 bases: TGTGCCAGCAGTCCCCGGAACAATGAGCAGTTCTTC.

V and J are TRBV6-5 and TRBJ1-2; D is possibly TRBD1 (5 bases). Trimming left V 3 bases short and J 8 bases short, with 7 bases between. The CDR3 has 11 residues. Germline-derived CDR1 and CDR2 are MNHEY and SVGAGI. In DNA form, the CDR3 reads TGTGCCAGCAGTTATCAGGGCGGCTACACCTTC. Its translation: CASSYQGGYTF.